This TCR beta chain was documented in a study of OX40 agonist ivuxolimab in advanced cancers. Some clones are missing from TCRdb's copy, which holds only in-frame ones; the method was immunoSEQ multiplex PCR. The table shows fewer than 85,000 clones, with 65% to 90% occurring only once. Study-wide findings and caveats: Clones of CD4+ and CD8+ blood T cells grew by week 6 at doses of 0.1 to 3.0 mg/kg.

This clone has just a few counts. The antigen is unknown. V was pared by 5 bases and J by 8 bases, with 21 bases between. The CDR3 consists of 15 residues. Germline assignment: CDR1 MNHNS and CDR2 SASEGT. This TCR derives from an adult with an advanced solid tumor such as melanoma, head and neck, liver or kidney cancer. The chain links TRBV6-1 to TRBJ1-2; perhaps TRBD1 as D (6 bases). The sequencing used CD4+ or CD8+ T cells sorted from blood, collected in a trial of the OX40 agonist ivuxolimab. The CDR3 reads CASSRQAASKLGYTF. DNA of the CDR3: TGTGCCAGCAGTCGACAGGCCGCGTCGAAATTAGGCTACACCTTC.